The 30 T cell receptor beta chains given below trace back to one sample, sequenced in a study of blood T cell repertoires in COVID-19. Only in-frame clones appear in the TCRdb table, and some are missing; sequencing was by immunoSEQ multiplex PCR. The sample has roughly 300,000 clones; 83% are singletons. The sample consisted of peripheral blood. The receptors stem from a woman aged 45 to 65 who had recovered from COVID-19.

The V call is TRBV6-4, the J call TRBJ2-3, with D unresolved. With 3 bases removed from V and 2 bases from J, the gap between germline ends came to 6 bases. The germline V gene encodes CDR1 MRHNA and CDR2 SNTAGT. The CDR3 loop spans 13 amino acids. CDR3 sequence (DNA): TGTGCCAGCAGTGAGGCACACACAGATACGCAGTATTTT. Protein product: CASSEAHTDTQYF.

The chain combines TRBV28 with TRBJ1-1; 7 bases are a match to TRBD1. The CDR3 spans 15 residues. Germline values: CDR1 MDHEN, CDR2 SYDVKM. The J segment lost 4 bases and the V segment lost 7 bases, leaving 12 bases of the junction unmatched. CDR3: CASKRGRLSGTEAFF. The CDR3 region has the DNA TGTGCCAGCAAAAGGGGGCGTCTCTCGGGCACTGAAGCTTTCTTT.

V gene TRBV4-3 combines with J gene TRBJ2-1; TRBD2 is a possible D gene (6 bases). V lost 1 base and J 6 bases, leaving 13 bases between the germline ends. CDR1 and CDR2 (germline): LGHNA, YSLEER. The CDR3 runs 15 residues. CDR3 bases: TGCGCCAGCAGCCAAGCCCTCATGGGGGGCAATGAGCAGTTCTTC. Translated, it gives CASSQALMGGNEQFF.

For the CDR3, the DNA is TGTGCCAGCAGCTTAGACTACACCGGGGAGCTGTTTTTT. It encodes CASSLDYTGELFF. V and J are TRBV7-2 and TRBJ2-2, with D uncertain. V lost 1 base and J 3 bases, leaving 3 bases between the germline ends. CDR3 length equals 13 residues. Per germline, CDR1 SGHTA and CDR2 FQGNSA.

This clone appeared once. The chain recombines TRBV3-1 (or the pseudogene TRBV3-2) with TRBJ2-1, with 11 bases identical to TRBD2. CDR3 length: 16 residues. CDR1 is LGHDT and CDR2 is YNNKEL in the germline V gene (reference sequence). Germline trimming cut 4 bases from V and 5 bases from J; bases unmatched to any gene: 7. The CDR3 DNA follows: TGTGCCAGCAGCCGGCGACTAGCGGGGACTAACAATGAGCAGTTCTTC. This gives the protein CASSRRLAGTNNEQFF.

J is TRBJ2-7 and V is TRBV5-6; no reliable D call. The germline V gene has CDR1 SGHDT and CDR2 YYEEEE. V lost 4 bases and J lost 2, with 13 bases in between. The CDR3 has 14 amino acids. The DNA for the CDR3 is TGTGCCAGCAGCCCCGGGTCCACCCCCTACGAGCAGTACTTC. This sequence encodes CASSPGSTPYEQYF.

The CDR3 here is CASSQLSTGVNIQYF. The CDR3 DNA is TGCGCCAGCAGCCAACTTTCTACAGGGGTCAACATTCAGTACTTC. The V and J genes are TRBV4-1 and TRBJ2-4; 7 nucleotides match TRBD1. Germline CDR1 is MGHRA and CDR2 is YSYEKL. Germline trimming cut 2 bases from V and 7 bases from J; bases unmatched to any gene: 8. The CDR3 has 15 amino acids.

The gene calls are TRBV2 and TRBJ2-1; 8 nucleotides match TRBD1. Trimming took 4 bases from V and 14 from J; bases not matched to a gene: 10. Germline CDR1 and CDR2: SNHLY and FYNNEI. This CDR3 comprises 13 residues. In DNA, the CDR3 is TGTGCCAGCAGTGGAGGACAGGGACAAAGGGAGTTCTTC. Protein product: CASSGGQGQREFF.

J is TRBJ2-3 and V is TRBV6-5, with 7 bases lining up with TRBD1. This CDR3 is built from 14 residues. Germline V gene sequence: CDR1 MNHEY, CDR2 SVGAGI. After removal of 7 bases from V and 2 bases from J, the junction contained 6 bases not matched to a gene. CDR3 in amino acids: CASTRTGATDTQYF. Written as DNA, the CDR3 is TGTGCCAGCACCCGGACAGGCGCCACAGATACGCAGTATTTT.

This sequence joins TRBV28 and TRBJ2-7, with TRBD2 matching over 10 bases. With 6 bases clipped from V and 1 base from J, the junction kept 12 bases outside the gene matches. The CDR3 is 17 residues long. CDR1 is MDHEN, CDR2 SYDVKM, per germline. CDR3 region: CASRGSGGPISSYEQYF. Here the CDR3 DNA reads TGTGCCAGCAGGGGTAGCGGGGGGCCCATTTCTTCCTACGAGCAGTACTTC.

This chain connects TRBV28 to TRBJ1-2, with TRBD1 identical over 9 bases. V trimming: 4 bases; J trimming: 4 bases; junction bases outside the gene matches: 10. The CDR3 loop spans 16 amino acids. Germline V gives CDR1 MDHEN, CDR2 SYDVKM. CDR3 region: CASSSLQGAMGYGYTF. The CDR3 DNA follows: TGTGCCAGCAGTTCCCTACAGGGGGCTATGGGCTATGGCTACACCTTC.

CDR3 loop: CASTPHGAVGAFF. The CDR3 DNA sequence: TGTGCCAGCACCCCCCATGGGGCAGTTGGAGCTTTCTTT. The rearrangement links TRBV28 to TRBJ1-1; tentatively, D is TRBD1 (5 bases). Germline V lookup: CDR1 MDHEN, CDR2 SYDVKM. V was shortened by 7 bases and J by 10 bases, with 19 bases between the two germline ends. The CDR3 runs to 13 residues.

The J gene is TRBJ1-5, the V gene TRBV28, with D possibly TRBD1 on 5 matching bases. Looked up from germline, CDR1 is MDHEN and CDR2 is SYDVKM. The CDR3 totals 17 residues. V lost 2 bases, J lost 0 bases, and 14 bases lay in between. This CDR3 reads CASSLTQGAYSNQPQHF. The CDR3 DNA follows: TGTGCCAGCAGTTTAACTCAGGGTGCTTATAGCAATCAGCCCCAGCATTTT.

CDR3: CASSHRGWGNTIYF. In nucleotides, the CDR3 is TGTGCCAGCAGCCACAGGGGTTGGGGAAACACCATATATTTT. The chain joins TRBV7-2 to TRBJ1-3; 7 positions match TRBD1. CDR1 is SGHTA, CDR2 FQGNSA, per germline. The junction had 5 bases not matched to a gene; V was cut back by 5 bases and J by 4 bases. The CDR3 length is 14 residues.

The gene calls are TRBV6-2 or TRBV6-3 and TRBJ2-7, with 8 bases lining up with TRBD2. This CDR3 spans 15 amino acids. Germline V gene data show CDR1 as MNHEY and CDR2 as SVGEGT. V trimming: 6 bases; J trimming: 2 bases; junction bases outside the gene matches: 9. The CDR3 DNA reads TGTGCCAGCAGCCCCCTGAGCGGGGGAACCTACGAGCAGTACTTC. It is translated as CASSPLSGGTYEQYF.

The J gene is TRBJ2-7, the V gene TRBV4-2; 12 bases agree with TRBD1. V gave up 1 base and J gave up 4 bases; unmatched junction bases: 2. The CDR3 runs 15 residues. Germline assignment: CDR1 LGHNA and CDR2 YNFKEQ. CDR3 in DNA: TGTGCCAGCAGCCAAGGGGACAGGGGGCCTTACGAGCAGTACTTC. As protein: CASSQGDRGPYEQYF.

The rearrangement joins TRBV5-1 to TRBJ1-2; TRBD1 agrees at 7 bases. With V trimmed by 4 bases and J by 0 bases, 9 bases remained unmatched. The CDR3 is 16 amino acids. Germline lookup yields CDR1 SGHRS and CDR2 YFSETQ. Here the CDR3 DNA reads TGCGCCAGCAGCCCGCAGGCCGGACAGGCTAACTATGGCTACACCTTC. Its translation is CASSPQAGQANYGYTF. The variable domain in full, with the rest retrieved from reference TRBV5-1 and TRBJ1-2, is KAGVTQTPRYLIKTRGQQVTLSCSPISGHRSVSWYQQTPGQGLQFLFEYFSETQRNKGNFPGRFSGRQFSNSRSEMNVSTLELGDSALYLCASSPQAGQANYGYTFGSGTRLTVV.

This chain joins TRBV28 and TRBJ2-7, with 7 bases lining up with TRBD1. Germline-derived CDR1 and CDR2 are MDHEN and SYDVKM. This CDR3 has 15 amino acids. J gave up 2 bases and V 6 bases, and 10 bases lay outside the gene matches. The CDR3 bases are TGTGCCAGCAGAACCGGGACAGCGGCCCCCTACGAGCAGTACTTC. Protein: CASRTGTAAPYEQYF.

The rearrangement uses TRBV7-3 and TRBJ2-3, with D possibly TRBD2 on 6 matching bases. Trimming took 2 bases from V and 4 from J, leaving 7 bases between them. CDR1 is SGHTA and CDR2 is FQGTGA in the germline V gene. This CDR3 contains 13 residues. The CDR3 spells CASSLPGADTQYF. The CDR3 DNA follows: TGTGCCAGCAGCTTACCGGGAGCAGATACGCAGTATTTT.

V gene TRBV5-6 combines with J gene TRBJ2-1; no firm D call. The CDR3 is made up of 17 amino acids. Germline V gives CDR1 SGHDT, CDR2 YYEEEE. V dropped 0 bases and J dropped 9 bases, with 22 bases sitting between them. For the CDR3, the DNA is TGTGCCAGCAGCTTGGCAGGCTACCCCTCCGTATATAGTGAGCAGTTCTTC. Its protein is CASSLAGYPSVYSEQFF.

This chain connects TRBV10-3 to TRBJ2-1; 13 bases agree with TRBD2. The junction had 6 bases not matched to a gene; V was cut back by 4 bases and J by 0 bases. This CDR3 contains 18 residues. Germline-derived CDR1 and CDR2 are ENHRY and SYGVKD. This chain's CDR3 is CAISGGTSGVSSYNEQFF. The CDR3 bases are TGTGCCATCAGTGGAGGGACTAGCGGGGTTAGCTCCTACAATGAGCAGTTCTTC.

V usage is TRBV10-3 and J usage is TRBJ2-1, with D possibly matching TRBD2 (6 bases). Germline V gene sequence: CDR1 ENHRY, CDR2 SYGVKD. CDR3 length equals 15 residues. V was trimmed by 0 bases and J by 7 bases, leaving 13 bases between them. The CDR3 nucleotides are TGTGCCATCAGTGAGTCGACGGGAGTGGTTAATGAGCAGTTCTTC. Its protein is CAISESTGVVNEQFF.

CDR3 sequence: CASSRNASPGTDTQYF. Here the CDR3 DNA reads TGTGCCAGCTCAAGAAATGCAAGCCCTGGCACAGATACGCAGTATTTT. The chain uses TRBV18 and TRBJ2-3; D uncertain. The CDR3 is 16 amino acids. Trimming removed 5 bases from V and 1 base from J, with 16 bases in between. In germline, CDR1 is KGHSH, CDR2 LQKENI. The whole variable domain, remainder taken from reference TRBV18 and TRBJ2-3, is NAGVMQNPRHLVRRRGQEARLRCSPMKGHSHVYWYRQLPEEGLKFMVYLQKENIIDESGMPKERFSAEFPKEGPSILRIQQVVRGDSAAYFCASSRNASPGTDTQYFGPGTRLTVL.

V usage is TRBV19 and J usage is TRBJ1-6; TRBD1 might be the D (5 bases). Germline V lookup: CDR1 LNHDA, CDR2 SQIVND (reference sequence). The CDR3 totals 14 residues. Trimming took 6 bases from V and 7 from J, leaving 13 bases between them. CDR3 nucleotides: TGTGCCAGTAGCGGGGGTGTGGGGAATTCACCCCTCCACTTT. It encodes CASSGGVGNSPLHF.

In DNA form, the CDR3 reads TGTGCCACCAGTGATTTGCATTTTGGGGGCTTGGAGACCCAGTACTTC. This encodes CATSDLHFGGLETQYF. This chain uses TRBV24-1 with TRBJ2-5; TRBD1 might be the D (6 bases). The CDR3 consists of 16 residues. Germline V gene data show CDR1 as KGHDR and CDR2 as SFDVKD. Trimming took off 0 bases at V and 5 bases at J, with 15 bases between the two ends.

V gene TRBV27 combines with J gene TRBJ2-7; TRBD2 matches at 8 bases. The J segment lost 4 bases and the V segment lost 4 bases, leaving 21 bases of the junction unmatched. CDR1 and CDR2 from the germline V gene are MNHEY and SMNVEV (reference sequence). This CDR3 spans 19 amino acids. CDR3 in amino acids: CASSSRSNFIAGFNYEQYF. The CDR3 DNA follows: TGTGCCAGCAGTTCCCGATCAAACTTCATAGCGGGGTTTAATTACGAGCAGTACTTC.

The V call is TRBV6-4, the J call TRBJ2-3, with 11 bases fitting TRBD2. With V trimmed by 5 bases and J by 4 bases, 2 bases remained unmatched. CDR1 and CDR2 (germline): MRHNA, SNTAGT. The CDR3 covers 14 residues. CDR3 DNA sequence: TGTGCCAGCAGTTATAGCGGGGGGGCAGATACGCAGTATTTT. Protein: CASSYSGGADTQYF.

This clone appeared once. V and J are TRBV6-6 and TRBJ2-7; D is undetermined. Germline V gives CDR1 MNHNY, CDR2 SVGAGI (reference sequence). The CDR3 loop spans 14 amino acids. The V end lost 2 bases, the J end lost 0 bases, and 8 bases lay between the germline ends. The CDR3 spells CASSYGLISYEQYF. CDR3 sequence (DNA): TGTGCCAGCAGTTACGGCCTTATCTCCTACGAGCAGTACTTC.

The chain links TRBV6-2 or TRBV6-3 to TRBJ1-3; D not resolved. Trimming shortened V by 3 bases and J by 0 bases, and 9 bases separated the two germline ends. CDR3 length: 15 amino acids. Looked up from germline, CDR1 is MNHEY and CDR2 is SVGEGT. CDR3 protein: CASSYLRLSGNTIYF. In DNA, the CDR3 is TGTGCCAGCAGTTATTTGAGGCTCTCTGGAAACACCATATATTTT.

The gene calls are TRBV18 and TRBJ2-2, with D unclear. This CDR3 has 16 residues. V was trimmed by 2 bases and J by 6 bases, leaving 16 bases between them. Germline CDR1 and CDR2: KGHSH and LQKENI. CDR3 residues: CASSPTSPDLAGELFF. In DNA, the CDR3 is TGTGCCAGCTCACCAACATCGCCTGATTTGGCCGGGGAGCTGTTTTTT.